This T cell receptor beta chain was recovered during a study of OX40 agonist ivuxolimab in advanced cancers. Study conclusions and caveats: Average numbers of expanded clones were greater in CD8+ T cells than in CD4+.

As for this clone: Its specificity is unknown.

This table comes from immunoSEQ multiplex PCR, and its TCRdb copy is limited to in-frame clones, with some not included. The sample carries fewer than 75,000 clones, about nine tenths recorded once. V lost 6 bases and J lost 5, with 11 bases in between. The CDR3 has 13 amino acids. The germline V gene has CDR1 MDHEN and CDR2 SYDVKM. Sequences were derived from CD4+ or CD8+ T cells sorted from blood, sampled in a trial of the OX40 agonist ivuxolimab. The sequence was obtained from an adult with an advanced solid tumor such as melanoma, head and neck, liver or kidney cancer. V and J are TRBV28 and TRBJ1-5, with D perhaps TRBD1 (5 bases). The CDR3 DNA follows: TGTGCCAGCAGGAAACAGGATCATCAGCCCCAGCATTTT. This gives the protein CASRKQDHQPQHF.